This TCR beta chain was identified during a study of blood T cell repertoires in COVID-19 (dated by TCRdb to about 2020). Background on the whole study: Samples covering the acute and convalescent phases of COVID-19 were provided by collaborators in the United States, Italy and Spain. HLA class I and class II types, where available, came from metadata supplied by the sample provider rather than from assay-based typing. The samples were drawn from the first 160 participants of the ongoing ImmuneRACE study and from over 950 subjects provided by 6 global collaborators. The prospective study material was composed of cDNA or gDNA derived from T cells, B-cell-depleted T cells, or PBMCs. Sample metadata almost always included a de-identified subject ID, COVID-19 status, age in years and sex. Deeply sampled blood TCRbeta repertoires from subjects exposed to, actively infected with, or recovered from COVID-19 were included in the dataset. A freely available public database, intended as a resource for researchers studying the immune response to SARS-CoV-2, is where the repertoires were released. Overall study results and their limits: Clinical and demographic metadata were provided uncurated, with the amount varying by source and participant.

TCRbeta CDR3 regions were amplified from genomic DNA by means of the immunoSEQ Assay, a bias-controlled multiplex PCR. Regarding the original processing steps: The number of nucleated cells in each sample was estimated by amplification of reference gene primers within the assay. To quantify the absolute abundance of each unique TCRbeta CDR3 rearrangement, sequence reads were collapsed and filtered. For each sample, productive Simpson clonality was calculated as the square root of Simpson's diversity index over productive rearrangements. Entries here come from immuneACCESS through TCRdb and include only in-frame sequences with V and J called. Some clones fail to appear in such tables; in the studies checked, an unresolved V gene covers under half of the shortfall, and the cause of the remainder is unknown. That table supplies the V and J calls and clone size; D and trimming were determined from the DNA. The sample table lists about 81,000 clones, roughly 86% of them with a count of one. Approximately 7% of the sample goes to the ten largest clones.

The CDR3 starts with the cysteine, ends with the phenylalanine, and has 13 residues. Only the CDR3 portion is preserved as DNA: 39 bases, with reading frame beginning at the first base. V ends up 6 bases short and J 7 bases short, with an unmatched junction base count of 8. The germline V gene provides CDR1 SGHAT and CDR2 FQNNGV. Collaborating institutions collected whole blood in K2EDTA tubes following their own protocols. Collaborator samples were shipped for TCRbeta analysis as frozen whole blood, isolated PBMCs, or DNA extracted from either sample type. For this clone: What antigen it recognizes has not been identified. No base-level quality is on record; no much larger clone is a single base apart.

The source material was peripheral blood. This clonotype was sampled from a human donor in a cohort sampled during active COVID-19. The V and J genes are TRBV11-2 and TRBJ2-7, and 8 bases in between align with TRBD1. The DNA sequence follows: TGTGCCAGCAGGAAGACAGGGGTGTGGGAGCAGTACTTC. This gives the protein CASRKTGVWEQYF.